These 32 T cell receptor beta chains were all obtained from the same sample, sequenced in a study of T-cell memory formation after mild COVID-19. A single record per CDR3 protein comes from TCRdb applying MiXCR to the 5' RACE reads. The table has 410,000 or so distinct CDR3 sequences, roughly a quarter seen once. The sequencing sample was made of PBMCs or a T cell subset sorted from them (not recorded which). The receptors derive from an adult woman who had mild COVID-19 (a few samples of this study predate the infection). Cell type and time point are not known.

This clonotype was observed a few times. The chain uses TRBV11-2 and TRBJ2-1; D gene uncertain. The germline gives CDR1 SGHAT, CDR2 FQNNGV. Trimming took 5 bases from V and 0 from J, leaving 17 bases between them. The CDR3 consists of 17 residues. The CDR3 is CASSDPLGGDSYNEQFF. CDR3 nucleotides: TGTGCCAGCAGCGACCCTTTGGGCGGTGACTCCTACAATGAGCAGTTCTTC. Using reference TRBV11-2 and TRBJ2-1 for the parts outside the CDR3, the full variable domain is EAGVAQSPRYKIIEKRQSVAFWCNPISGHATLYWYQQILGQGPKLLIQFQNNGVVDDSQLPKDRFSAERLKGVDSTLKIQPAKLEDSAVYLCASSDPLGGDSYNEQFFGPGTRLTVL.

The chain has TRBV4-3 and TRBJ1-3, with 8 bases fitting TRBD1. Per the germline V gene, CDR1 is LGHNA and CDR2 is YSLEER. This CDR3 region has 16 residues. Losses at the gene ends were 0 bases for V and 2 bases for J; bases not matched to a gene: 3. This CDR3 reads CASSQDRTGTGNTIYF. Written as DNA, the CDR3 is TGCGCCAGCAGCCAAGACCGGACAGGGACTGGAAACACCATATATTTT.

The chain joins TRBV9 to TRBJ2-1; D may be TRBD1 (5 bases). This CDR3 has 22 residues. Germline CDR1 and CDR2: SGDLS and YYNGEE. Trimming removed 1 base at V and 0 bases at J, with 29 bases between. CDR3 in amino acids: CASSVRSLVHSDSLSSYNEQFF. CDR3 in DNA: TGTGCCAGCAGCGTACGTTCTCTTGTACACTCCGACAGTTTGAGCTCCTACAATGAGCAGTTCTTC.

This clonotype was detected ten times or more. V is TRBV6-2 or TRBV6-3 and J is TRBJ1-5; the D is unclear. Per the germline V gene, CDR1 is MNHEY and CDR2 is SVGEGT. The V gene lost 6 bases and the J gene lost 0 bases, with 3 bases spanning the gap. The CDR3 consists of 12 residues. For the CDR3, the DNA is TGTGCCAGCAGAATTAGCAATCAGCCCCAGCATTTT. It encodes CASRISNQPQHF.

This clonotype has only a few counts. The chain recombines TRBV29-1 with TRBJ2-7, with D perhaps matching TRBD2 (6 bases). The V end was cut by 4 bases, the J end by 4 bases, with 17 bases between. The CDR3 contains 14 residues. Germline CDR1 SQVTM, CDR2 ANQGSEA. CDR3 amino acids: CSVGYPGLKYEQYF. In DNA, the CDR3 is TGCAGCGTTGGATATCCGGGACTTAAATACGAGCAGTACTTC.

The chain links TRBV7-3 to TRBJ2-3; the D gene could be TRBD1 or TRBD2 (5 bases each). The CDR3 loop spans 12 amino acids. Trimming pared 8 bases from V and 4 bases from J, leaving 10 bases between. In germline, CDR1 is SGHTA, CDR2 FQGTGA. The DNA of the CDR3 is TGTGCCAGCGCCGGGGCTTCAGATACGCAGTATTTT. This encodes CASAGASDTQYF.

The chain couples TRBV3-1 to TRBJ2-3, with TRBD2 matching over 9 bases. Trimming cost V 3 bases and J 5 bases; bases outside gene matches: 9. Germline loops: CDR1 LGHDT, CDR2 YNNKEL (reference sequence). This CDR3 region has 16 residues. CDR3 region: CASSHDSGSRGDTQYF. In DNA form, the CDR3 reads TGTGCCAGCAGCCATGATAGCGGGAGTAGGGGAGATACGCAGTATTTT.

This clonotype was counted a few times. The V call is TRBV7-9, the J call TRBJ2-7, with D unclear. The CDR3 has 12 residues. The V gene lost 3 bases and the J gene lost 6 bases, with 9 bases spanning the gap. Germline V gives CDR1 SEHNR, CDR2 FQNEAQ (reference sequence). The CDR3 reads CASSFPRAEQYF. The CDR3 nucleotides are TGTGCCAGCAGCTTTCCCCGGGCCGAGCAGTACTTC.

The chain combines TRBV7-2 with TRBJ1-1, with D perhaps TRBD1 (5 bases). The V gene lost 2 bases and the J gene lost 6 bases, with 16 bases spanning the gap. CDR1 and CDR2 (germline): SGHTA, FQGNSA. The CDR3 runs 15 residues. CDR3 DNA: TGTGCCAGCAGCTTACCGCGGGGGACTGGATCTGAAGCTTTCTTT. Amino acid sequence: CASSLPRGTGSEAFF.

The V and J genes are TRBV4-2 and TRBJ1-1, with a possible D match to TRBD1 (6 bases). From germline, CDR1 is LGHNA and CDR2 YNFKEQ. The V and J ends lost 1 base and 0 bases respectively, with 18 bases between them. CDR3 length equals 18 residues. The CDR3 loop reads CASSQAPTRQALNTEAFF. Here the CDR3 DNA reads TGTGCCAGCAGCCAAGCCCCAACAAGACAGGCCTTGAACACTGAAGCTTTCTTT.

This clonotype appeared a few times. CDR3 sequence: CASSLLGALIPYEQYF. The CDR3 nucleotides read TGTGCCAGCAGTTTATTAGGGGCGCTGATACCCTACGAGCAGTACTTC. The chain carries TRBV12-3 or TRBV12-4 and TRBJ2-7; TRBD1 is a possible D gene (5 bases). The CDR3 contains 16 residues. Trimming removed 2 bases at V and 2 bases at J, with 16 bases between.

This clonotype has a handful of counts. This chain joins TRBV3-1 and TRBJ2-1; D gene unclear. CDR1 and CDR2 from the germline V gene are LGHDT and YNNKEL (reference sequence). The CDR3 contains 16 residues. V gave up 1 base and J gave up 2 bases, with 12 bases separating them. The CDR3 loop reads CASSQGSLATYNEQFF. In DNA, the CDR3 is TGTGCCAGCAGCCAAGGTAGCCTGGCTACCTACAATGAGCAGTTCTTC.

The rearrangement uses TRBV6-5 and TRBJ1-2; 11 bases line up with TRBD1. Unmatched junction bases numbered 6, after V lost 5 bases and J lost 4 bases. CDR1 and CDR2 from the germline V gene are MNHEY and SVGAGI. There are 15 residues in the CDR3. The CDR3 sequence is CASSERTGGGYGYTF. CDR3 DNA sequence: TGTGCCAGCAGTGAAAGGACAGGGGGCGGCTATGGCTACACCTTC.

This clonotype was detected ten times or more. The chain couples TRBV7-8 to TRBJ2-7, with TRBD2 as a possible D gene (6 bases). The CDR3 extends over 13 amino acids. The germline V gene has CDR1 SGHVS and CDR2 FQNEAQ. V lost 5 bases to trimming and J lost 3 bases, with 11 bases between them. CDR3 protein: CASSPLGGYEQYF. DNA for the CDR3: TGTGCCAGCAGCCCCTTGGGGGGCTACGAGCAGTACTTC. The full variable domain, in which reference TRBV7-8 and TRBJ2-7 provide the parts outside the CDR3, is GAGVSQSPRYKVAKRGQDVALRCDPISGHVSLFWYQQALGQGPEFLTYFQNEAQLDKSGLPSDRFFAERPEGSVSTLKIQRTQQEDSAVYLCASSPLGGYEQYFGPGTRLTVT.

The rearrangement uses TRBV12-3 or TRBV12-4 and TRBJ1-2; D gene uncertain. V lost 3 bases and J 3 bases, leaving 11 bases between the germline ends. This CDR3 has 14 amino acids. The CDR3 sequence is CASSFGGPYYGYTF. CDR3 DNA sequence: TGTGCCAGCAGTTTTGGCGGACCGTACTATGGCTACACCTTC.

This clonotype has at least ten counts. This CDR3 reads CASSLDRGSGEFF. CDR3 sequence (DNA): TGTGCCAGCAGCTTGGACCGAGGTTCCGGGGAGTTCTTC. The gene calls are TRBV5-4 and TRBJ2-1; a possible D gene is TRBD2 (5 bases). The CDR3 runs to 13 residues. Deletions cut 0 bases from V and 14 bases from J, with 15 bases between. Germline CDR1 reads SGHNT; CDR2 reads YYREEE (reference sequence).

This clonotype was recorded a few times. This sequence joins TRBV6-2 or TRBV6-3 and TRBJ1-1; the match to TRBD1 covers 9 bases. The CDR3 spans 16 residues. Trimming removed 5 bases from V and 3 bases from J; junction bases left unmatched: 10. Germline CDR1 and CDR2: MNHEY and SVGEGT. In nucleotides, the CDR3 is TGTGCCAGCAGTAACACAGGGGGCGCTTTGGACACTGAAGCTTTCTTT. This sequence encodes CASSNTGGALDTEAFF.

This clonotype has a handful of counts. V usage is TRBV5-1 and J usage is TRBJ2-7; D not resolved. The V gene lost 0 bases and the J gene lost 6 bases, with 13 bases spanning the gap. This CDR3 region has 14 residues. Germline-derived CDR1 and CDR2 are SGHRS and YFSETQ. The DNA of the CDR3 is TGCGCCAGCAGCTTGGACCCCTCTGGGATCGAGCAGTACTTC. Translation: CASSLDPSGIEQYF.

Many counts were recorded for this clonotype. This chain uses TRBV20-1 with TRBJ1-1; tentatively, D is TRBD1 (5 bases). The CDR3 extends over 15 amino acids. The ends were cut back, 3 bases at V and 0 bases at J, with 14 bases in the middle. The germline gives CDR1 DFQATT, CDR2 SNEGSKA (reference sequence). CDR3 DNA: TGCAGTGCTAGCCCCGGGGCAGCGTTGAACACTGAAGCTTTCTTT. Amino acid sequence: CSASPGAALNTEAFF.

This clonotype appeared a few times. The rearrangement joins TRBV11-2 to TRBJ1-2; D ambiguous. The V gene lost 5 bases and the J gene lost 3 bases, with 7 bases spanning the gap. Germline values: CDR1 SGHAT, CDR2 FQNNGV. The CDR3 covers 12 residues. As DNA, the CDR3 is TGTGCCAGCAGCCCCGCGGACTATGGCTACACCTTC. It codes for CASSPADYGYTF.

This clonotype occurred a few times. The rearrangement links TRBV7-8 to TRBJ2-3, with 12 bases fitting TRBD2. V shed 3 bases, J shed 5 bases, and the junction held 9 bases outside the gene matches. There are 17 residues in the CDR3. Germline V CDR1 and CDR2: SGHVS, FQNEAQ. The chain's CDR3 is CASSFSGLAGKGDTQYF. The CDR3 DNA follows: TGTGCCAGCAGCTTCTCGGGACTAGCGGGCAAAGGAGATACGCAGTATTTT.

This clonotype was counted only a few times. The chain couples TRBV20-1 to TRBJ2-1; 7 positions match TRBD2. Germline trimming cut 3 bases from V and 10 bases from J; bases unmatched to any gene: 12. CDR1 and CDR2 (germline): DFQATT, SNEGSKA (reference sequence). This CDR3 region has 14 residues. CDR3 protein: CSASTGLGTDEQFF. In nucleotides, the CDR3 is TGCAGTGCTAGTACCGGACTAGGCACCGACGAGCAGTTCTTC.

The chain couples TRBV19 to TRBJ2-2, with TRBD1 identical over 10 bases. Germline V gene sequence: CDR1 LNHDA, CDR2 SQIVND (reference sequence). The CDR3 is made up of 14 amino acids. V shed 4 bases and J 5 bases; nucleotides not matched to a gene: 1. CDR3 residues: CASSTGQGTGELFF. In DNA form, the CDR3 reads TGTGCCAGTAGTACGGGACAGGGGACCGGGGAGCTGTTTTTT.

V gene TRBV20-1 combines with J gene TRBJ1-2, with no clear D. Trimming took off 0 bases at V and 4 bases at J, with 9 bases between the two ends. The V gene's germline CDR1 is DFQATT and CDR2 SNEGSKA (reference sequence). The CDR3 is made up of 13 amino acids. This chain's CDR3 is CSARDFSSYGYTF. In nucleotides, the CDR3 is TGCAGTGCTAGAGATTTCAGTTCCTATGGCTACACCTTC.

The sample holds many counts of this clonotype. The chain recombines TRBV21-1 with TRBJ2-2; no DNA check was done on the table's D call, TRBD1. TRBV21-1 constitutes a pseudogene. CDR3 length: 18 amino acids. The CDR3 nucleotides are TGTGCCAGCAGCACAGGGTCCTCAGGGGGAACGAACACCGGGGAGCTGTTTTTT. Translating it yields CASSTGSSGGTNTGELFF.

This clonotype was recorded a few times. V is TRBV29-1 and J is TRBJ2-5, with D tentatively TRBD1 (5 bases). Per the germline V gene, CDR1 is SQVTM and CDR2 is ANQGSEA. V lost 7 bases, J lost 7 bases, and 16 bases lay in between. This CDR3 is built from 12 residues. The CDR3 here is CSADAGFATQYF. The CDR3 DNA reads TGCAGCGCAGATGCAGGGTTTGCGACCCAGTACTTC.

The genes are TRBV6-5 and TRBJ2-5; D perhaps matches TRBD2 (6 bases). Germline V gene sequence: CDR1 MNHEY, CDR2 SVGAGI. V dropped 0 bases and J dropped 5 bases, with 13 bases sitting between them. The CDR3 is made up of 15 amino acids. In nucleotides, the CDR3 is TGTGCCAGCAGTTACTCAGCGGCTAGCGTCGAGACCCAGTACTTC. This sequence encodes CASSYSAASVETQYF.

About this clonotype: An end of the junction does not agree with germline; a read error may underlie this. The chain carries TRBV4-3 and TRBJ2-1, with D perhaps TRBD1 or TRBD2 (5 bases each). Germline V gene data show CDR1 as LGHNA and CDR2 as YSLEER. The CDR3 extends over 15 amino acids. CDR3 DNA sequence: TGCGCCAGCAGCAAAGAAGGGACGAGAAACAATGAGCAGTTCTTC. It specifies CASSKEGTRNNEQFF.

The chain is built from TRBV30 and TRBJ2-5; D not certain. CDR1 and CDR2 from the germline V gene are GTSNPN and SVGIG (reference sequence). There are 13 residues in the CDR3. V was pared by 3 bases and J by 5 bases, with 13 bases between. The chain's CDR3 is CAWSLQSGETQYF. As DNA, the CDR3 is TGTGCCTGGAGCCTTCAGTCTGGGGAGACCCAGTACTTC.

The DNA for the CDR3 is TGTGCCAGCAGCTTTTCACAGCCCATGAACACTGAAGCTTTCTTT. It translates to CASSFSQPMNTEAFF. The V gene is TRBV7-9, the J gene TRBJ1-1; D not resolved. Germline CDR1 SEHNR, CDR2 FQNEAQ (reference sequence). The CDR3 spans 15 residues. The V end lost 3 bases, the J end lost 0 bases, and 11 bases lay between the germline ends.

The chain recombines TRBV6-2 or TRBV6-3 with TRBJ2-3, with 7 nucleotides matching TRBD2. The germline V gene encodes CDR1 MNHEY and CDR2 SVGEGT. The CDR3 runs to 15 residues. Germline trimming cut 6 bases from V and 3 bases from J; bases unmatched to any gene: 9. CDR3 in amino acids: CASSRYRAGTDTQYF. DNA for the CDR3: TGTGCCAGCAGCCGCTATCGAGCGGGAACAGATACGCAGTATTTT.

This clonotype appeared a few times. The CDR3 loop reads CASRAQGNEQYF. CDR3 sequence (DNA): TGTGCCAGCAGAGCCCAGGGTAACGAGCAGTACTTC. The chain has TRBV7-9 and TRBJ2-7; a possible D gene is TRBD1 (5 bases). V was clipped by 6 bases and J by 5 bases, with 11 bases between them. Germline CDR1 and CDR2: SEHNR and FQNEAQ (reference sequence). The CDR3 runs to 12 residues.